This entry is about one T cell receptor beta chain. The data belong to a study of blood T cell repertoires in COVID-19. Assay: immunoSEQ multiplex PCR; the TCRdb copy retains only in-frame clones and omits some. The sample lists 350,000 to 400,000 clones; 90% were seen once. This CDR3 contains 17 residues. CDR1 is LGHDT and CDR2 is YNNKEL in the germline V gene (reference sequence). V was clipped by 0 bases and J by 3 bases, with 17 bases between them. Sequencing used peripheral blood. The receptor's source is a man between 18 and 29 years old with active or convalescent COVID-19. V and J are TRBV3-1 (or the pseudogene TRBV3-2) and TRBJ1-1; weak D call: TRBD1 (6 bases). CDR3: CASSQDRQAVRYTEAFF. CDR3 in DNA: TGTGCCAGCAGCCAAGACCGACAGGCGGTAAGGTACACTGAAGCTTTCTTT.